This TCR beta chain is from a study of T cells in Graves' hyperthyroidism and ophthalmopathy. When ophthalmopathy did not progress within 18 months, Graves' hyperthyroidism was considered stable. Hyperthyroidism patients were newly diagnosed, had disease duration under 2 months, and were aged 18 to 65 years. TCR beta CDR3 region amplification was performed from RNA transcripts. The HTBI primer set was used in a first-round RT-PCR of the TCR CDR3. TCRdb used MiXCR to reprocess the multiplex PCR reads, holding one entry per CDR3 protein. Of hundreds of thousands of distinct CDR3 sequences in the sample, 13% were seen once. The sequencing input was blood. This sequence originates from a young woman with Graves' hyperthyroidism.

The CDR3 DNA reads as TGTGCCAGCAGTGCGTTGAGACTAGCGGGGGGAAGCACCGGGGAGCTGTTTTTT. It yields the protein CASSALRLAGGSTGELFF. V usage is TRBV2 and J usage is TRBJ2-2; TRBD2 matches at 13 bases. This CDR3 contains 18 residues. Trimming cost V 4 bases and J 4 bases; bases outside gene matches: 9. Germline V lookup: CDR1 SNHLY, CDR2 FYNNEI.